This TCR beta chain came from a study of regulatory T cells in long-lasting Graves disease (dated by TCRdb to the early 2020s). For context, the study as a whole: In the newly diagnosed Graves' disease group, patients had been taking antithyroid drugs for less than 3 months. This study used TCR sequencing and RNA sequencing of peripheral blood to compare persistent Graves' disease patients against newly diagnosed Graves' disease patients. The study took place in China and was registered as a clinical trial. A total of some 35 samples underwent TCR sequencing, from some 13 patients with persistent Graves' disease and some 20 patients with newly diagnosed Graves' disease. Summary of the overall study and its limitations: Peripheral blood alone was examined, since thyroid tissue, which constituted the primary lesion, could not be accessed. Preferential use of TRBV28, TRBJ1-2 and TRBJ2-5 was observed in persistent disease, whereas TRBV20-1 and TRBJ2-1 were favored in newly diagnosed disease. As a limitation, the authors acknowledged that the small sample size may reduce accuracy. Lower TCR Shannon entropy and fewer highly expanded clones were observed in persistent Graves' disease patients than in newly diagnosed patients, which suggested clonal expansion. A larger number of public clonotypes was shared among persistent patients (approximately 2,500) than among newly diagnosed patients (around 880). Only the TCR beta chain was sequenced and analyzed.

Reading from cysteine to phenylalanine, the CDR3 counts 13 amino acids. This entry keeps only the CDR3 DNA: 39 bases, framed from base 1. The V and J ends are trimmed by 5 bases and 8 bases, leaving 13 bases between them. This clonotype occurred many times. Its antigen remains unidentified. Per-base quality was not reported, and no clone a single base away is much larger than it. What this sample's time point label stands for: newly diagnosed GD, antithyroid drugs for less than 3 months. For both TCR sequencing and RNA sequencing, RNA was extracted from PBMCs in TRIzol. The diagnosis of Graves' disease followed American Thyroid Association guidelines. Patients for the study were recruited at an endocrinology department in Xi'an, China. Each patient gave 8.5 to 9.5 milliliters of peripheral blood, collected in an EDTA anticoagulant tube. Ficoll Paque Plus density gradient separation was used to isolate PBMCs, and no further T cell sorting was done. An Agilent 2100 Bioanalyzer and agarose gel were used to check RNA quality, while a NanoDrop 2000 measured RNA concentration.

Libraries were built with multiplex PCR. This sample was sequenced with an Illumina HiSeq 4000. To build TCR beta libraries, CDR3 regions were amplified by Arm-PCR using iRepertoire HTBI primers. PCR products were gel purified before sequencing. As for the authors' bioinformatics: Gene usage analysis of CDR3 amino acid clonotypes used the approximately 56 TRBV and 11 to 15 TRBJ segments found across samples. Filtered high-quality paired reads were merged into contigs using COPE and FqMerger. Contigs were aligned with BLAST to IMGT TRBV, TRBD and TRBJ reference genes, and CDR3 was defined per IMGT. Highly expanded clones were defined as clonotypes with a frequency above 0.1%. Repertoire diversity was measured by Shannon entropy, and V-J evenness by the Gini coefficient. A clonotype found in more than one individual was treated as public. Using fastp trimming at Q25 and MiXCR clonotype assembly, TCRdb reanalyzed the public sequencing data and kept in-frame beta chains. Rows with one shared CDR3 protein collapse into an entry with the most common genes and DNA. The V and J calls come from TCRdb's annotation, not from the publication. Across this sample there are roughly 440,000 distinct CDR3 sequences, with over 15% seen only once. The ten most abundant clones make up 20% to 25% of the sample.

This sample was also put to use in a study of T cells in Graves' hyperthyroidism and ophthalmopathy. As the second publication notes: Graves' hyperthyroidism was defined as stable when no progression to ophthalmopathy occurred over 18 months of follow-up. The hyperthyroidism patients were between 18 and 65 years old and newly diagnosed, with a disease duration of less than 2 months. The study excluded patients with uncontrolled infections, other autoimmune diseases, pregnancy or lactation. Diagnoses were based on clinical symptoms, serum thyroxine and TRAb, thyroid ultrasound and orbital computed tomography. The first round of RT-PCR for the TCR CDR3 was performed with the HTBI primer set and the Qiagen OneStep RT-PCR kit. Most expanded thyroid clonotypes (frequency above 0.001) were also detected in blood, suggesting blood repertoires may reflect thyroid immune responses. A 13 V-J signature model separated ophthalmopathy from stable hyperthyroidism, with roughly 88% sensitivity and roughly 81% specificity in cross-validation and 80%/75% in testing. In validation, progression to ophthalmopathy was predicted by the model with about 70% sensitivity and 72% to 80% specificity, a median of approximately 7.1 months before onset. To identify TCR V-J signatures that set the groups apart, the researchers used a discovery cohort of approximately 98 patients, made up of 40 to 45 with Graves' ophthalmopathy and 55 to 65 with stable Graves' hyperthyroidism. Whether ophthalmopathy could be predicted prospectively was tested in an independent validation cohort made up of under 20 hyperthyroidism patients plus 17 patients who later progressed to ophthalmopathy. For training and testing, the 100 patients in the discovery cohort were randomly divided in a 7:3 ratio. The study also compared thyroid tissue and blood T-cell repertoires from 6 or 7 Graves' hyperthyroidism patients. After blood sampling, hyperthyroidism patients were treated with methimazole at a starting dose of 30 mg daily, and ophthalmopathy patients were treated with high-dose intravenous methylprednisolone. Libraries were constructed in a second round of multiplex PCR, after which size selection and purification were carried out. Paired-end sequencing of the libraries was performed with 100 bp reads on an Illumina HiSeq2000. Raw data were processed with SOAPnuke, discarding reads with adapters, uncalled bases, mean Phred below 15, or no exact constant-primer or identifier match. High-quality paired reads were merged using COPE v1.2.5, and each unique nucleotide sequence was defined as a clonotype. MiTCR v1.1 was used to align clonotypes to the IMGT TRBV, TRBD and TRBJ reference segments. Only V-J combinations with frequency above 0.0001, covering 98% to 99.2% of repertoires, were analysed. The TCS score was defined as the ratio of F50 (clonal expansion) to E x V (chaos), calculated using BLOSUM62-based TCRdist between CDR3 peptides within each V-J. Welch's t-statistics and random forest reduced 500 to 550 V-J features to about 13, which were used in a naive Bayes classifier (R e1071). Sample size was not statistically predetermined, and investigators were not blinded to group allocation. The paper describes TCR Vbeta CDR3 sequencing of 135 peripheral blood samples, made up of 43 ophthalmopathy patients, 70 to 80 hyperthyroidism patients and 17 progressor patients.

The specimen was peripheral blood mononuclear cells (PBMCs), collected at new diagnosis, from a patient treated with antithyroid drugs. This TCR was sampled from a woman between 18 and 29 years old with Graves disease. Donor details come from another sample of the same person, matched by shared clones. Rearrangement joined TRBV12-3 or TRBV12-4 to TRBJ2-1; there is no confident call for the D gene. The CDR3 region has the sequence CASSPLGFDEQFF. The DNA sequence is given as TGTGCCAGCAGTCCCCTAGGCTTCGATGAGCAGTTCTTC.